This passage covers 20 T cell receptor beta chains from one sample sequenced in a study of Ad26.COV2.S vaccination and SARS-CoV-2 variants. Described treatment: some 19 received Ad26.COV2.S at low or high dose, single or two shots; about five received placebo; per-sample allocation not given. All samples were drawn on day 63, counting from the first vaccine or placebo injection. Sequencing used immunoSEQ multiplex PCR; TCRdb keeps in-frame clones, though not all of them. This table has 430,000 or so clones, 85% to 90% appearing once. Source: peripheral blood, taken in a trial of Ad26.COV2.S vaccine versus placebo. Receptor source: a person aged 18 to 59 who received the Ad26.COV2.S COVID-19 vaccine or a placebo.

The table lists this clone with a few counts. The chain has TRBV4-2 and TRBJ1-5; 7 bases agree with TRBD1. CDR3 length equals 14 residues. In germline, CDR1 is LGHNA, CDR2 YNFKEQ. V shed 0 bases, J shed 7 bases, and the junction held 3 bases outside the gene matches. Written as DNA, the CDR3 is TGTGCCAGCAGCCAAGATGCAGGGGGACAGCCCCAGCATTTT. Its protein is CASSQDAGGQPQHF.

The chain combines TRBV2 with TRBJ2-2; TRBD1 matches at 9 bases. The CDR3 runs 14 residues. The germline V gene has CDR1 SNHLY and CDR2 FYNNEI. V dropped 7 bases and J dropped 3; count of bases not matched to a gene: 3. The CDR3 here is CASNRDRDTGELFF. CDR3 bases: TGTGCCAGCAATAGGGACAGGGACACCGGGGAGCTGTTTTTT.

Details on this clone: A much larger clone is a single base away; this may be a read error. The same CDR3 is also encoded by other DNA sequences in this sample. The J gene is TRBJ2-3, the V gene TRBV6-5; a possible D gene is TRBD2 (5 bases). The V gene's germline CDR1 is MNHEY and CDR2 SVGAGI. The CDR3 length is 14 residues. V was clipped by 2 bases and J by 0 bases, with 6 bases between them. CDR3 amino acids: CASSYRGSTDTQYF. The CDR3 DNA is TGTGCCAGCAGTTACCGCGGGAGCACAGATACGCAGTATTTT.

J is TRBJ1-5 and V is TRBV29-1; no reliable D call. Per germline, CDR1 SQVTM and CDR2 ANQGSEA. The V gene lost 6 bases and the J gene lost 5 bases, with 11 bases spanning the gap. The CDR3 contains 12 residues. CDR3 nucleotide sequence: TGCAGCGTCAAGGAAACATATCAGCCCCAGCATTTT. Its translation: CSVKETYQPQHF. The variable domain in full, with the rest retrieved from reference TRBV29-1 and TRBJ1-5, is SAVISQKPSRDICQRGTSLTIQCQVDSQVTMMFWYRQQPGQSLTLIATANQGSEATYESGFVIDKFPISRPNLTFSTLTVSNMSPEDSSIYLCSVKETYQPQHFGDGTRLSIL.

The V and J genes are TRBV28 and TRBJ2-7; the match to TRBD2 covers 8 bases. Germline trimming cut 6 bases from V and 0 bases from J; bases unmatched to any gene: 13. The germline V gene has CDR1 MDHEN and CDR2 SYDVKM. The CDR3 has 17 amino acids. The CDR3 DNA is TGTGCCAGCAGCCGACCCCAGCGGGGGCTCCCCTCCTACGAGCAGTACTTC. Its protein product is CASSRPQRGLPSYEQYF.

The chain joins TRBV11-2 to TRBJ2-3, with TRBD2 matching over 11 bases. Germline CDR1 reads SGHAT; CDR2 reads FQNNGV. J lost 3 bases, V lost 5 bases, and 7 bases had no gene match. This CDR3 contains 16 residues. The CDR3 nucleotides are TGTGCCAGCAGCCGGCGACTAGCGGGGACGACAGATACGCAGTATTTT. Translated, it gives CASSRRLAGTTDTQYF.

This chain connects TRBV5-4 to TRBJ1-2; D may be TRBD1 (5 bases). Germline V lookup: CDR1 SGHNT, CDR2 YYREEE (reference sequence). The CDR3 runs 13 residues. V lost 2 bases and J 2 bases, leaving 7 bases between the germline ends. CDR3 loop: CASSFRDNYGYTF. The CDR3 nucleotides read TGTGCCAGCAGCTTCCGGGACAACTATGGCTACACCTTC.

The chain is built from TRBV5-4 and TRBJ2-5, with 12 positions matching TRBD2. CDR1 SGHNT and CDR2 YYREEE come from the germline V gene (reference sequence). The length of the CDR3 is 16 residues. Losses at the gene ends were 4 bases for V and 1 base for J; bases not matched to a gene: 5. Written as DNA, the CDR3 is TGTGCCAGCAGCCACGGACTAGCGGGATCCCAAGAGACCCAGTACTTC. It yields the protein CASSHGLAGSQETQYF. Full variable domain (remainder filled in from reference TRBV5-4 and TRBJ2-5): ETGVTQSPTHLIKTRGQQVTLRCSSQSGHNTVSWYQQALGQGPQFIFQYYREEENGRGNFPPRFSGLQFPNYSSELNVNALELDDSALYLCASSHGLAGSQETQYFGPGTRLLVL.

The rearrangement joins TRBV5-1 to TRBJ2-5; no reliable D call. V was pared by 5 bases and J by 0 bases, with 8 bases between. Germline V CDR1 and CDR2: SGHRS, YFSETQ. The CDR3 is made up of 13 amino acids. In DNA, the CDR3 is TGCGCCAGCAGTGGGCTGGACCAAGAGACCCAGTACTTC. Translated, it gives CASSGLDQETQYF.

The chain links TRBV7-2 to TRBJ1-6; D not certain. CDR3 size: 12 residues. V dropped 5 bases and J dropped 7 bases, with 6 bases sitting between them. CDR1 and CDR2 (germline): SGHTA, FQGNSA. This CDR3 is CASSLPNSPLHF. CDR3 sequence (DNA): TGTGCCAGCAGCCTCCCCAATTCACCCCTCCACTTT.

The chain is built from TRBV7-2 and TRBJ1-2, with a weak D call TRBD1 (5 bases). CDR1 and CDR2 (germline): SGHTA, FQGNSA. The CDR3 is 14 amino acids. The V and J ends lost 1 base and 4 bases respectively, with 10 bases between them. CDR3 coding DNA: TGTGCCAGCAGCTTAGGACAGCTTCTCTATGGCTACACCTTC. It specifies CASSLGQLLYGYTF.

The chain links TRBV7-2 to TRBJ2-7; D perhaps matches TRBD1 (6 bases). CDR3 length: 17 residues. Trimming shortened V by 0 bases and J by 1 base, and 16 bases separated the two germline ends. In germline, CDR1 is SGHTA, CDR2 FQGNSA. CDR3 amino acids: CASSLAAFPRGSYEQYF. Written as DNA, the CDR3 is TGTGCCAGCAGCTTAGCGGCCTTTCCCAGGGGATCCTACGAGCAGTACTTC.

J is TRBJ2-5 and V is TRBV3-1 (or the pseudogene TRBV3-2), with a tentative D call TRBD1 (6 bases). Trimming shortened V by 4 bases and J by 1 base, and 10 bases separated the two germline ends. Germline loops: CDR1 LGHDT, CDR2 YNNKEL (reference sequence). This CDR3 is built from 14 residues. The CDR3 protein is CASSPRQAQETQYF. CDR3 bases: TGTGCCAGCAGCCCCCGACAGGCCCAAGAGACCCAGTACTTC.

V gene TRBV7-3 combines with J gene TRBJ1-2; possible D gene TRBD1, 5 bases. Germline CDR1 is SGHTA and CDR2 is FQGTGA. V lost 5 bases and J 4 bases, leaving 20 bases between the germline ends. The CDR3 totals 16 residues. As DNA, the CDR3 is TGTGCCAGCAGCCCCGGGGGTTCGGGGGTTGGCTATGGCTACACCTTC. This codes for CASSPGGSGVGYGYTF.

The CDR3: CASLWTGYTGELFF. DNA of the CDR3: TGTGCCAGCCTATGGACAGGGTACACCGGGGAGCTGTTTTTT. The V and J genes are TRBV7-9 and TRBJ2-2, with 8 nucleotides matching TRBD1. The trim removed 8 bases at V and 3 bases at J, leaving 5 bases unmatched. The CDR3 covers 14 residues. Germline V gene data show CDR1 as SEHNR and CDR2 as FQNEAQ (reference sequence).

This clone was seen only a few times. This chain joins TRBV6-6 and TRBJ2-7, with D perhaps TRBD1 (6 bases). V lost 0 bases, J lost 6 bases, and 18 bases lay in between. The CDR3 length is 16 residues. The germline gives CDR1 MNHNY, CDR2 SVGAGI (reference sequence). The CDR3 region is CASSYSRGTPKAEQYV. Written as DNA, the CDR3 is TGTGCCAGCAGTTACTCGAGGGGGACACCTAAAGCCGAGCAGTACGTC.

This clone has a single count. The rearrangement links TRBV7-8 to TRBJ1-2; D is possibly TRBD1 (5 bases). Germline values: CDR1 SGHVS, CDR2 FQNEAQ. The CDR3 spans 15 residues. V dropped 5 bases and J dropped 2 bases, with 15 bases sitting between them. The CDR3 bases are TGTGCCAGCAGCCTTCAGGGCGCACGAAACTATGGCTACACCTTC. This translates into CASSLQGARNYGYTF.

The table lists this clone with a count of one. The rearrangement links TRBV5-1 to TRBJ1-1; D remains ambiguous. V dropped 0 bases and J dropped 5 bases, with 14 bases sitting between them. CDR1 SGHRS and CDR2 YFSETQ come from the germline V gene. CDR3 size: 15 residues. The CDR3 region is CASSLAGGDGTEAFF. The DNA of the CDR3 is TGCGCCAGCAGCTTGGCCGGTGGGGATGGGACTGAAGCTTTCTTT.

This sequence joins TRBV28 and TRBJ1-2; TRBD1 might be the D (6 bases). The CDR3 has 15 residues. Trimming took 2 bases from V and 2 from J, leaving 12 bases between them. The germline CDR1 and CDR2 sequences are MDHEN and SYDVKM. The CDR3 loop reads CASSLITGWNYGYTF. In nucleotides, the CDR3 is TGTGCCAGCAGTTTAATAACAGGGTGGAACTATGGCTACACCTTC.

This chain joins TRBV5-1 and TRBJ2-3; D remains unclear. V dropped 0 bases and J dropped 2 bases, with 7 bases sitting between them. This CDR3 has 14 amino acids. Per germline, CDR1 SGHRS and CDR2 YFSETQ. In nucleotides, the CDR3 is TGCGCCAGCAGCTTGGAGGGCCCCACAGATACGCAGTATTTT. This gives the protein CASSLEGPTDTQYF.